This T cell receptor (beta chain) emerged from a study of blood T cell repertoires in COVID-19. On the study more broadly: The study drew acute and convalescent COVID-19 samples from the United States, Italy and Spain. From T cells, B-cell-depleted T cells, or PBMCs came the material, which was cDNA or gDNA.

Donors were grouped by their self-reported clinical history. This table comes from immunoSEQ multiplex PCR, and its TCRdb copy is limited to in-frame clones, with some not included. The table includes a few hundred thousand clones, roughly 85% detected once. The CDR3 covers 16 residues. Germline loops: CDR1 KGHSH, CDR2 LQKENI. Trimming pared 2 bases from V and 2 bases from J, leaving 13 bases between. The TCR originated in a woman aged 35 to 49 with acute COVID-19. Sequencing input: PBMCs or T cells enriched from blood (not recorded which). The chain employs TRBV18 and TRBJ1-5, with D perhaps matching TRBD1 (5 bases). The CDR3 DNA reads as TGTGCCAGCTCACCAGGGCAGGGCAAGGGCAATCAGCCCCAGCATTTT. It specifies CASSPGQGKGNQPQHF.